A selection of T cell receptor beta chains follows, all from one sample in a study of radiotherapy plus CTLA-4 blockade in lung cancer. Profiling relied on immunoSEQ multiplex PCR, and the TCRdb table lists in-frame clones only, not all of them. The repertoire holds around 90,000 clones, with roughly 80% as singletons. The sequencing used peripheral blood, collected from a patient treated with radiotherapy plus ipilimumab. These receptors were collected from a human donor with non-small cell lung cancer who had stable disease on radiotherapy plus ipilimumab. CDR3s include the opening cysteine and the closing phenylalanine or tryptophan. The order of the fields is CDR3 protein, CDR3 DNA, J gene, D gene, V gene, clone size. The D gene is left open where the match is weak. Some rows have no size entry. The others give once, few or many, or a class for an expanded clone.

cdr3_aa: CASSYSAGGLHNEQFF
cdr3_nt: TGTGCCAGCAGTTACTCAGCGGGGGGCCTTCATAATGAGCAGTTCTTC
j_call: TRBJ2-1
d_call: TRBD2
v_call: TRBV6-5
clone_size: -

cdr3_aa: CASSKTGGEQYF
cdr3_nt: TGTGCCAGCTCCAAGACAGGGGGCGAGCAGTACTTC
j_call: TRBJ2-7
d_call: TRBD1
v_call: TRBV6-1
clone_size: few

cdr3_aa: CASSQGESEQFF
cdr3_nt: TGCGCCAGCAGCCAAGGGGAAAGTGAGCAGTTCTTC
j_call: TRBJ2-1
d_call: -
v_call: TRBV4-1
clone_size: -

cdr3_aa: CASRIRSSYNSPLHF
cdr3_nt: TGTGCCAGTAGAATACGAAGCTCCTATAATTCACCCCTCCACTTT
j_call: TRBJ1-6
d_call: -
v_call: TRBV19
clone_size: few

cdr3_aa: CAWSVRRARTYEQYF
cdr3_nt: TGTGCCTGGAGTGTTAGGCGGGCCAGGACCTACGAGCAGTACTTC
j_call: TRBJ2-7
d_call: -
v_call: TRBV30
clone_size: -

cdr3_aa: CASSHPEGGNNSPLHF
cdr3_nt: TGCGCCAGCAGTCACCCCGAAGGGGGAAATAATTCACCCCTCCACTTT
j_call: TRBJ1-6
d_call: -
v_call: TRBV23-1
clone_size: -

cdr3_aa: CASSSAGTGNEKLFF
cdr3_nt: TGTGCCAGCAGCTCAGCCGGGACGGGGAATGAAAAACTGTTTTTT
j_call: TRBJ1-4
d_call: -
v_call: TRBV7-9
clone_size: -

cdr3_aa: CASSNGGQGQETQYF
cdr3_nt: TGTGCCAGCAGCAACGGGGGACAGGGTCAAGAGACCCAGTACTTC
j_call: TRBJ2-5
d_call: TRBD1
v_call: TRBV5-4
clone_size: -

cdr3_aa: CASSLHGIEQYF
cdr3_nt: TGCGCCAGCAGCTTGCACGGAATCGAGCAGTACTTC
j_call: TRBJ2-7
d_call: -
v_call: TRBV5-1
clone_size: -

cdr3_aa: CASSRSGGAVTDTQYF
cdr3_nt: TGTGCCAGCAGCCGTAGCGGGGGGGCCGTTACAGATACGCAGTATTTT
j_call: TRBJ2-3
d_call: TRBD2
v_call: TRBV14
clone_size: few

cdr3_aa: CASGTGEREQYF
cdr3_nt: TGTGCCAGCGGGACAGGGGAAAGGGAGCAGTACTTC
j_call: TRBJ2-7
d_call: TRBD1
v_call: TRBV13
clone_size: few

cdr3_aa: CASSLAPFTNTQYF
cdr3_nt: TGCGCCAGCAGCTTGGCGCCGTTCACGAATACGCAGTATTTT
j_call: TRBJ2-3
d_call: -
v_call: TRBV5-1
clone_size: -